This note documents a single TCR beta chain sequence. What it binds is unknown. The germline gives CDR1 KGHSH, CDR2 LQKENI. The CDR3 totals 20 residues. After removal of 3 bases from V and 1 base from J, the junction contained 19 bases not matched to a gene. This specimen comes from a study of cytomegalovirus exposure and HLA in healthy donors. Whole-study findings and limits: There were some V segments, including TRBV6-2 and TRBV6-3, excluded as indistinguishable. Roughly uniform depth of sequencing across donors was assumed in presence/absence analyses.

PCR amplification relied on 60 Vbeta primers (plus 13 Jbeta primers). Data came from immunoSEQ multiplex PCR; TCRdb stores just in-frame clones and leaves some out. The sample lists roughly 180,000 clones, 84% seen once, with 0.25% to 0.3% in the top ten. The receptor was isolated from a boy between 10 and 17 years old in good health and CMV-seronegative. The specimen sequenced was PBMCs. The V call is TRBV18, the J call TRBJ2-3; 7 nucleotides match TRBD2. CDR3 bases: TGTGCCAGCTCACCGGGCCTCGGCGAACTCCTCACTAGCGGCACAGATACGCAGTATTTT. This translates into CASSPGLGELLTSGTDTQYF.